This TCR beta chain appears in the sequencing data of a study of cytotoxic CD8 clonotypes in ibrutinib-treated CLL. General observations from the study: Under therapy, public clonotypes either contracted or stayed stable, and they were uncommon.

Concerning this clone itself: What it binds is unknown.

The CDR3 is 16 residues long. Germline CDR1 SGHTA, CDR2 FQGNSA. The junction had 2 bases not matched to a gene; V was cut back by 2 bases and J by 1 base. Assay used: immunoSEQ multiplex PCR; TCRdb lists only in-frame clones, some missing. The sample has fewer than 400,000 clones, approximately 67% seen once; the top ten hold about 6.7%. This chain joins TRBV7-2 and TRBJ2-3, with TRBD2 matching over 11 bases. The TCR sequence derives from a human donor with chronic lymphocytic leukemia. Sequencing was performed on PBMCs, taken after 36 months of ibrutinib treatment. CDR3: CASSLLGLAGTDTQYF. CDR3 DNA: TGTGCCAGCAGCTTACTGGGACTAGCGGGCACAGATACGCAGTATTTT.